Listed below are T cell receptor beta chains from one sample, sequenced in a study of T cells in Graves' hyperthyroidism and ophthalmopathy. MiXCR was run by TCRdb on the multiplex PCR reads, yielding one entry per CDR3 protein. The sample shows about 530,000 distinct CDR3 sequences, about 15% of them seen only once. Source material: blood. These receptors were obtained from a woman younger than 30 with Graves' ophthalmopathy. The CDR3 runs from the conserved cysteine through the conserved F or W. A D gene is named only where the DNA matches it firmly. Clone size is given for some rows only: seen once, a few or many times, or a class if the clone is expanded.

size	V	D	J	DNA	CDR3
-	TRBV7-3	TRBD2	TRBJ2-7	TGTGCCAGCAGCCCCCTCGGGGGTGGACTAGCGGGAGGGCTGGGCGAGCAGTACTTC	CASSPLGGGLAGGLGEQYF
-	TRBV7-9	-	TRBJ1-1	TGTGCCAGCAGCTTCATTATGGAACAGGATAAAGCTTTCTTT	CASSFIMEQDKAFF
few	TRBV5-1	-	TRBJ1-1	TGCGCCAGCAGCCTCCAATCCACCACAGTCATGAACACTGAAGCTTTCTTT	CASSLQSTTVMNTEAFF
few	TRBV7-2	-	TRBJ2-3	TGTGCCAGCAGCGTAGAGGGACTGGAAACAGATACGCAGTATTTT	CASSVEGLETDTQYF
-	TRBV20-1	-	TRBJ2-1	TGCAGTGCTAGAGAGGACCATGAGCAGTTCTTC	CSAREDHEQFF
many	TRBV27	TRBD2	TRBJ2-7	TGTGCCAGCAGTTTACGCGCTAGCGGGAGTTACGAGCAGTACTTC	CASSLRASGSYEQYF
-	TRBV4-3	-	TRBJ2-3	TGCGCCAGCAGCCAAGATAAAAACACAGATACGCAGTATTTT	CASSQDKNTDTQYF
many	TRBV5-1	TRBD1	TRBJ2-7	TGCGCCAGCAGCCCGGGGTGGACAGGGCTCTCCTACGAGCAGTACTTC	CASSPGWTGLSYEQYF
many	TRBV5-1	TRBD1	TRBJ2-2	TGCGCCAGCAGCCGGGACAGGGTGACCGGGGAGCTGTTTTTT	CASSRDRVTGELFF
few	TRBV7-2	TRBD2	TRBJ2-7	TGTGCCAGCAGCCCTAGCGGGCCCGAGCAGTACTTC	CASSPSGPEQYF
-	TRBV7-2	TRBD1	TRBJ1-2	TGTGCCAGCAGCGACATTACCGGGACAGGGAAGGGCTACACCTTC	CASSDITGTGKGYTF
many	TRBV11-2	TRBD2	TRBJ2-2	TGTGCCAGCAGCCCTACGGGCGGGGGGCTGTCCGGGGAGCTGTTTTTT	CASSPTGGGLSGELFF
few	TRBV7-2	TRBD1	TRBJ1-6	TGTGCCAGCAGCTTAGGTGGGACAGGGGCTTCACCCCTCCACTTT	CASSLGGTGASPLHF
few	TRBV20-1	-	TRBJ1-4	TGCAGTGCTAGAGCGGCGGGGTTGTTTGAAAAACTGTTTTTT	CSARAAGLFEKLFF
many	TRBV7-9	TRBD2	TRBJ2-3	TGTGCCAGCAGCTCGTCGGGTTTAGCGGGACGCACAGATACGCAGTATTTT	CASSSSGLAGRTDTQYF
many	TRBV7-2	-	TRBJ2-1	TGTGCCAGCAGCATGCAGCGTGAGCAGTTCTTC	CASSMQREQFF
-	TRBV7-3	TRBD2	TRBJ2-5	TGTGCCAGCAGCTCTGCGGGGGTCGAGACCCAGTACTTC	CASSSAGVETQYF
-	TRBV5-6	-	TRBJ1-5	TGTGCCAGCAACTTGAGCGGGTATAGCAATCAGCCCCAGCATTTT	CASNLSGYSNQPQHF
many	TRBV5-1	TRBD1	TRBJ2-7	TGCGCCAGCAGCTTGGAGATCGCCGGGACAGGGCTCGAGCAGTACTTC	CASSLEIAGTGLEQYF
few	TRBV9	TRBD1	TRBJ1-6	TGTGCCAGCAGCGGACAGGGGGCAGGGGGTTCACCCCTCCACTTT	CASSGQGAGGSPLHF
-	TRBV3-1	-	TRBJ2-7	TGTGCCAGCAGCGAGAACAGGGCGGTCTACGAGCAGTACTTC	CASSENRAVYEQYF
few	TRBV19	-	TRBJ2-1	TGTGCCAGTAGGAGCAGCTATGAGCAGTTCTTC	CASRSSYEQFF
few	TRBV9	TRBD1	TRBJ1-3	TGTGCCAGCAGCGGACACAGGGGAACTGGAAACACCATATATTTT	CASSGHRGTGNTIYF